Presented here are 21 T cell receptor beta chains from one specimen sequenced in a study of T cells in women clearing cervical HPV infection. This table comes from immunoSEQ multiplex PCR, and its TCRdb copy is limited to in-frame clones, with some not included. This specimen shows 40,000 to 60,000 clones; the ten leading clones hold about 1%. The specimen sequenced was blood buffy coat. The receptors here all came from a woman aged 18 to 75 with a cervical HPV16 infection that either progressed to CIN3+ or cleared (not recorded which).

Turning to this clone: The read ends 3 residues early relative to the CDR3; the germline J gene fills the gap. The chain uses TRBV19 and TRBJ2-2, with 8 bases matching TRBD1. The germline V gene has CDR1 LNHDA and CDR2 SQIVND (reference sequence). This CDR3 is built from 14 residues. The CDR3 sequence is CASSLSGGSEKLFF. Incomplete CDR3 DNA: TGTGCCAGTAGTTTGTCAGGGGGCAGTGAAAAG.

Turning to this clone: The read terminates 3 residues before the CDR3 end, so the remaining end is supplied by the germline J gene. The V gene is TRBV7-9, the J gene TRBJ1-2, with D maybe TRBD1 (6 bases). CDR1 is SEHNR and CDR2 is FQNEAQ in the germline V gene (reference sequence). This CDR3 has 15 residues. The CDR3 loop is CASSLERGGRNDYTF. The sequenced CDR3 bases are TGTGCCAGCAGCTTGGAGCGGGGGGGCCGCAATGAC.

The part of the CDR3 DNA that was read is TGTGCCAGCAGCTTGTCCGTAGGGGACTATGGC. It is translated as CASSLSVGDYG. The entire CDR3 reads CASSLSVGDYGYTF. V usage is TRBV5-4 and J usage is TRBJ1-2; a possible D gene is TRBD1 (5 bases). From the germline J gene comes the end of the CDR3, since the read stops 3 residues before it. The CDR3 runs 14 residues. The V gene's germline CDR1 is SGHNT and CDR2 YYREEE (reference sequence). The V end lost 1 base, the J end lost 3 bases, and 10 bases lay between the germline ends.

Comment on this clone: Read coverage stops 3 residues before the CDR3 terminus; the germline J gene supplies the remainder. The chain employs TRBV6-1 and TRBJ1-2; no firm D call. The germline V gene encodes CDR1 MNHNS and CDR2 SASEGT. This CDR3 is built from 14 residues. Between the trimmed V and J ends, which lost 2 bases and 2 bases, there was a span of 9 bases. CDR3 DNA, as far as it was read: TGTGCCAGCAGTGAACATGGCAGGAACTATGGC. The encoded protein is CASSEHGRNYG. In full, the CDR3 reads CASSEHGRNYGYTF.

Concerning this clone itself: Read data end 3 residues before the CDR3 end; the end is taken from the germline J gene. The chain combines TRBV2 with TRBJ1-4; a weak D match, TRBD1 (6 bases). Trimming shortened V by 8 bases and J by 8 bases, and 15 bases separated the two germline ends. There are 13 residues in the CDR3. Per germline, CDR1 SNHLY and CDR2 FYNNEI. The CDR3 loop is CASGRGQMEKLFF. CDR3 DNA (partial): TGTGCCAGCGGCCGAGGACAGATGGAAAAA.

Points on this clone: The read falls 3 residues short of the CDR3 end, and the missing part is taken from the germline J gene. This chain joins TRBV29-1 and TRBJ1-1; possible D gene TRBD1, 6 bases. This CDR3 is built from 15 residues. Germline lookup yields CDR1 SQVTM and CDR2 ANQGSEA. Deletions cut 2 bases from V and 1 base from J, with 14 bases between. Incomplete CDR3 DNA: TGCAGCGTTGAATACTCCTCAGGGGAGAACACTGAA. Its translation is CSVEYSSGENTE. The CDR3 reads in full as CSVEYSSGENTEAFF.

Note on this clone: The read ends 3 residues shy of where the CDR3 ends; the end is completed using the germline J gene. This chain links TRBV19 with TRBJ1-2, with D perhaps matching TRBD1 (5 bases). The CDR3 spans 14 residues. Germline V gives CDR1 LNHDA, CDR2 SQIVND (reference sequence). This chain's CDR3 is CASVEGLFSYDYTF. CDR3 DNA, as far as it was read: TGTGCCAGTGTAGAGGGGTTGTTCTCCTACGAC.

Regarding this clone: The DNA ends 3 residues before the CDR3 does, and the rest of the CDR3 is filled in from the germline J gene. The genes are TRBV7-6 and TRBJ2-4; TRBD1 aligns across 7 bases. CDR1 and CDR2 from the germline V gene are SGHVS and FNYEAQ. This CDR3 is built from 12 residues. CDR3 bases read: TGTGCCAGCAGCTTGATAGGGGGCGGT. Translated: CASSLIGGG. The whole CDR3 is CASSLIGGGQYF.

As to this clone: The CDR3 end falls 3 residues outside the read, so it is completed with the germline J gene. The V call is TRBV5-4, the J call TRBJ2-2; 14 nucleotides line up with TRBD2. The germline gives CDR1 SGHNT, CDR2 YYREEE (reference sequence). The CDR3 spans 16 residues. V lost 6 bases to trimming and J lost 1 base; unmatched junction nucleotides: 2. CDR3 in amino acids: CASTGTSGRNTGELFF. The CDR3 DNA, read in part, is TGTGCCAGCACCGGGACTAGCGGGAGGAACACCGGGGAG.

Details on this clone: The sequenced fragment ends 3 residues before the CDR3 boundary, so the rest is inferred from the germline J gene. This sequence joins TRBV7-9 and TRBJ1-2, with 7 bases matching TRBD1. Germline V gene lookup returns CDR1 SEHNR and CDR2 FQNEAQ (reference sequence). This CDR3 has 13 residues. CDR3 in amino acids: CASSPQTGNDYTF. CDR3 DNA (partial): TGTGCCAGCAGCCCACAGACAGGGAACGAC.

Notes on this clone: The read ends 3 residues early relative to the CDR3; the germline J gene fills the gap. V gene TRBV5-1 combines with J gene TRBJ2-2, with D unclear. The CDR3 runs to 13 residues. The V end lost 6 bases, the J end lost 2 bases, and 8 bases lay between the germline ends. Germline-derived CDR1 and CDR2 are SGHRS and YFSETQ. The covered CDR3 bases are TGCGCCAGCACCCTCAGTAACACCGGGGAG. Translation gives CASTLSNTGE. The full-length CDR3 reads as CASTLSNTGELFF. Filled out from reference TRBV5-1 and TRBJ2-2, the complete variable domain reads KAGVTQTPRYLIKTRGQQVTLSCSPISGHRSVSWYQQTPGQGLQFLFEYFSETQRNKGNFPGRFSGRQFSNSRSEMNVSTLELGDSALYLCASTLSNTGELFFGEGSRLTVL.

A remark on this clone: The CDR3 extends 3 residues past the end of the read, so its final part is completed from the germline J gene. The V gene is TRBV10-2, the J gene TRBJ1-5, with a weak D call TRBD1 (5 bases). The CDR3 loop spans 15 amino acids. In germline, CDR1 is WSHSY, CDR2 SAAADI. Trimming pared 6 bases from V and 5 bases from J, leaving 17 bases between. The covered CDR3 bases are TGCGCCAGCAGCCCGAGACAGCCCCGAGATCAGCCC. As protein: CASSPRQPRDQP. The whole CDR3 sequence is CASSPRQPRDQPQHF.

Partial CDR3 DNA: TGTGCCAGTAGTATTTATTATGGCAATCAGCCC. This codes for CASSIYYGNQP. The entire CDR3 protein reads CASSIYYGNQPQHF. The gene calls are TRBV19 and TRBJ1-5; no firm D call. The observed sequence ends 3 residues before the CDR3 terminus, with the missing tail filled in from the germline J gene. Germline V CDR1 and CDR2: LNHDA, SQIVND (reference sequence). The V and J ends lost 3 bases and 2 bases respectively, with 8 bases between them. This CDR3 is built from 14 residues.

CDR3 amino acids: CASPRGGSFLGYTF. CDR3 DNA (partial): TGTGCCAGCCCCCGGGGGGGTTCCTTCTTAGGC. V is TRBV2 and J is TRBJ1-2, with TRBD1 as a possible D gene (5 bases). Coverage ceases 3 residues before the CDR3 finishes, and the germline J gene fills in the end. The CDR3 covers 14 residues. Germline CDR1 reads SNHLY; CDR2 reads FYNNEI.

As concerns this clone: The CDR3 end is not reached by the read, which stops 3 residues before it; the germline J gene fills it in. The chain joins TRBV7-2 to TRBJ2-2, with TRBD2 matching over 9 bases. This CDR3 region has 15 residues. From germline, CDR1 is SGHTA and CDR2 FQGNSA. J gave up 6 bases and V 3 bases, and 5 bases lay outside the gene matches. The sequenced part of the CDR3 DNA is TGTGCCAGCAGCTTTCTAGCGGGGTTATCCGGGGAG. Its translation: CASSFLAGLSGE. The full CDR3 protein reads CASSFLAGLSGELFF.

Remarks on this clone: The CDR3 is cut off 3 residues early in the read; its end comes from the germline J gene. This chain connects TRBV6-4 to TRBJ2-1; D is perhaps TRBD2 (5 bases). CDR3 length: 19 residues. Trimming removed 2 bases at V and 5 bases at J, with 25 bases between. CDR1 and CDR2 from the germline V gene are MRHNA and SNTAGT. The CDR3 spells CASSDEHGSEPSFNNEQFF. CDR3 bases read: TGTGCCAGCAGTGACGAGCATGGTAGCGAGCCGTCCTTTAACAATGAG.

A note on this clone: The read gets to within 3 residues of the CDR3 end, and the germline J gene fills in the rest. The V gene is TRBV7-8, the J gene TRBJ2-3; 9 nucleotides line up with TRBD2. Per germline, CDR1 SGHVS and CDR2 FQNEAQ. V trimming: 3 bases; J trimming: 3 bases; junction bases outside the gene matches: 1. The CDR3 totals 14 residues. CDR3 residues: CASSFSGGTDTQYF. The sequenced part of the CDR3 DNA is TGTGCCAGCAGCTTTAGCGGGGGAACAGATACG.

A note on this clone: The read ends 3 residues shy of where the CDR3 ends; the end is completed using the germline J gene. The chain joins TRBV19 to TRBJ1-2; the D gene is possibly TRBD1 (6 bases). The CDR3 length is 14 residues. In germline, CDR1 is LNHDA, CDR2 SQIVND (reference sequence). The sequenced part of the CDR3 DNA is TGTGCCAGTAATGGCGGGGGGGCTTCCTACGAC. This sequence encodes CASNGGGASYD. The whole CDR3 sequence is CASNGGGASYDYTF.

Remarks on this clone: The read gets to within 3 residues of the CDR3 end, and the germline J gene fills in the rest. The same CDR3 is also encoded by other DNA sequences in this sample. The chain joins TRBV19 to TRBJ1-6; possibly TRBD1 for D (5 bases). Trimming pared 6 bases from V and 5 bases from J, leaving 14 bases between. The CDR3 spans 15 residues. Per germline, CDR1 LNHDA and CDR2 SQIVND (reference sequence). The chain's CDR3 is CASRDNRKNNSPLHF. CDR3 DNA (partial): TGTGCCAGTAGGGATAACAGGAAGAATAATTCACCC.

Points on this clone: The read finishes 3 residues shy of the CDR3 end, and the germline J gene is used to complete it. This chain joins TRBV20-1 and TRBJ1-5; D possibly corresponds to TRBD1 (5 bases). V lost 5 bases and J 6 bases, leaving 14 bases between the germline ends. The CDR3 spans 13 residues. In germline, CDR1 is DFQATT, CDR2 SNEGSKA (reference sequence). The CDR3 bases that were read are TGCAGTGCTGGGGCGGGGCAGGGTCAGCCC. Protein product: CSAGAGQGQP. The full CDR3 sequence reads CSAGAGQGQPQHF.

The CDR3 spells CASSPPGDAPGQPSNTGELFF. CDR3 bases read: TGTGCCAGCTCACCACCGGGGGACGCTCCGGGACAGCCGTCTAACACCGGGGAG. The chain employs TRBV18 and TRBJ2-2; TRBD1 matches 7 bases. The read finishes 3 residues shy of the CDR3 end, and the germline J gene is used to complete it. CDR1 and CDR2 from the germline V gene are KGHSH and LQKENI. This CDR3 contains 21 residues. J was trimmed by 2 bases and V by 0 bases; bases with no gene match: 18.